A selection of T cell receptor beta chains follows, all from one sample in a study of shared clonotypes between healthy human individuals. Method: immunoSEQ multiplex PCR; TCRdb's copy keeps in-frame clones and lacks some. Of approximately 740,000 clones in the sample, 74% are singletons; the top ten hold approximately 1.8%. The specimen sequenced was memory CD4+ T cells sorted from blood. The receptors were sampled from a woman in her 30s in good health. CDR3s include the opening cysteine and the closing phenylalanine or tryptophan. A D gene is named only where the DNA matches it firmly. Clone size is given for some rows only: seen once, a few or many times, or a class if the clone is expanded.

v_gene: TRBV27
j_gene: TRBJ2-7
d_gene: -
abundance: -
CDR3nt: TGTGCCAGCAGTTTTGACAGGCAGAGCTCCTACGAGCAGTACTTC
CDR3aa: CASSFDRQSSYEQYF

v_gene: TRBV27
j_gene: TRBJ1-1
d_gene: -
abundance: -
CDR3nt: TGTGCCAGCAGTTTATCGTTCTGGGGGGGCGGTGAAGCTTTCTTT
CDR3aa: CASSLSFWGGGEAFF

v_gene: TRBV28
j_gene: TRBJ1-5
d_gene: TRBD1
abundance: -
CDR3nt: TGTGCCAGCGTGACAGAACAGGGGCGGTATGGCAATCAGCCCCAGCATTTT
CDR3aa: CASVTEQGRYGNQPQHF

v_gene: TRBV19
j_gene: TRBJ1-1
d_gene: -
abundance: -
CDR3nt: TGTGCCAGTAGTGCTCGTTGGGAGGCCACAAACACTGAAGCTTTCTTT
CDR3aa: CASSARWEATNTEAFF

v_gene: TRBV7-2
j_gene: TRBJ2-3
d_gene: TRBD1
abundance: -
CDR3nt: TGTGCCAGCAGCTTGGCACTCGGGACAGGGTCCGCGCAGTATTTT
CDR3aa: CASSLALGTGSAQYF

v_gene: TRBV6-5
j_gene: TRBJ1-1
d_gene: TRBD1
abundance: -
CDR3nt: TGTGCCTCGTCGCCCCGGACAGGGTCGTCTGAAGCTTTCTTT
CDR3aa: CASSPRTGSSEAFF

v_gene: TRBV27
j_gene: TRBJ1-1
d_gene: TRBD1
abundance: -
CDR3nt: TGTGCCAGCACCAAACAGGGGGCCCTCCCTGAAGCTTTCTTT
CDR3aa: CASTKQGALPEAFF

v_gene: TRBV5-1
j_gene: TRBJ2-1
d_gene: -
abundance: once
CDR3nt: TGCGCCAGCAACCAAGGGGGGGTAGCCTACAATGAGCAGTTCTTC
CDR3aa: CASNQGGVAYNEQFF

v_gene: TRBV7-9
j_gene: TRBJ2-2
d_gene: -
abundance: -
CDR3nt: TGTGCCAGCAGCTTAGGTGGAGGGACCGGGGAGCTGTTTTTT
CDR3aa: CASSLGGGTGELFF

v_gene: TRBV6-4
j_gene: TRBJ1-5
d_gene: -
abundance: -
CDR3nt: TGTGCCAGCAGTCAGGAGATTAGCAATCAGCCCCAGCATTTT
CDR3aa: CASSQEISNQPQHF

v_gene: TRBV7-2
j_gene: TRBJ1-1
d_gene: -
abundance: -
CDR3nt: TGTGCCAGCAGGAGCATCACTGAAGCTTTCTTT
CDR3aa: CASRSITEAFF

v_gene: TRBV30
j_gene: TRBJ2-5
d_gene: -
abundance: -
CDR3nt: TGTGCCTGGAGTGGGGGTGGGGAGACCCAGTACTTC
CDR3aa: CAWSGGGETQYF

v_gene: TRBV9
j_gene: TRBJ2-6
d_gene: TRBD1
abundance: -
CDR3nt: TGTGCCAGCAGCGGTGGGACAGGGTCCATAGGGGCCAACGTCCTGACTTTC
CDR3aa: CASSGGTGSIGANVLTF

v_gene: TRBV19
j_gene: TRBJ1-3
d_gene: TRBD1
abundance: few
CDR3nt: TGTGCCAGTAGTATCGGGACAGCAGGAAACACCATATATTTT
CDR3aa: CASSIGTAGNTIYF

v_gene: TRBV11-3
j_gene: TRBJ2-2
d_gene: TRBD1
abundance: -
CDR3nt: TGTGCCAGCAGCTTATCCGTGGGACAGGGGGTGCTCGGGGAGCTGTTTTTT
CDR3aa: CASSLSVGQGVLGELFF

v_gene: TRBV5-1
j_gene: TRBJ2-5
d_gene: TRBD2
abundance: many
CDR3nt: TGCGCCAGCAGCTCGACTAGCGGGGGACAAGAGACCCAGTACTTC
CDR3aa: CASSSTSGGQETQYF

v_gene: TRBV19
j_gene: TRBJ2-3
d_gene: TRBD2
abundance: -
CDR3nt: TGTGCCAGTAGTATAAGGTCTAGCGGGAGAGCAGATACGCAGTATTTT
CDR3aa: CASSIRSSGRADTQYF